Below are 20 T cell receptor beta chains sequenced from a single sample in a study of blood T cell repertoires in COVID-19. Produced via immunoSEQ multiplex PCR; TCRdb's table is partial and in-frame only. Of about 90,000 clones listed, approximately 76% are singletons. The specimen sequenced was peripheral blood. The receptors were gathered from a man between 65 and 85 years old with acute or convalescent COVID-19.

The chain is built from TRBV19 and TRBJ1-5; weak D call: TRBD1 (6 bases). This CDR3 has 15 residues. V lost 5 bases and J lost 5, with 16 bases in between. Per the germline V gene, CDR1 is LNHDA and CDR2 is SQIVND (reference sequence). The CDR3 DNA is TGTGCCAGTAGTTCCGTCGACAGGTTTGATCAGCCCCAGCATTTT. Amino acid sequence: CASSSVDRFDQPQHF.

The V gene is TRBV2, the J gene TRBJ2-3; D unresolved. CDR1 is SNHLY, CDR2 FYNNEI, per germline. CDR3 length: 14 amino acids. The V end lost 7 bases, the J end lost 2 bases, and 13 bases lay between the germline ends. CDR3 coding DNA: TGTGCCAGCACCGGCGGATATACCACAGATACGCAGTATTTT. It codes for CASTGGYTTDTQYF.

CDR3 sequence (DNA): TGTGCCAGCAGCCTGACAGGGAGCAGTGAAAAACTGTTTTTT. This translates into CASSLTGSSEKLFF. This chain uses TRBV7-9 with TRBJ1-4, with 7 bases identical to TRBD1. The J segment lost 7 bases and the V segment lost 5 bases, leaving 7 bases of the junction unmatched. From germline, CDR1 is SEHNR and CDR2 FQNEAQ (reference sequence). The CDR3 totals 14 residues.

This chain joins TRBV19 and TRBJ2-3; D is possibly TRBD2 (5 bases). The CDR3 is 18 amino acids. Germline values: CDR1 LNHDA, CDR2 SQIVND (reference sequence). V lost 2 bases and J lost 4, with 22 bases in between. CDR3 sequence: CASSIRRTPASKSDTQYF. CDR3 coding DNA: TGTGCCAGTAGTATAAGGAGGACTCCCGCGTCCAAATCAGATACGCAGTATTTT.

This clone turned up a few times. Here the CDR3 DNA reads TGTGCCAGTACCCCCGGGGGGTCCGGAAACATTCAGTACTTC. This codes for CASTPGGSGNIQYF. V gene TRBV19 combines with J gene TRBJ2-4; 7 nucleotides agree with TRBD2. The V gene's germline CDR1 is LNHDA and CDR2 SQIVND (reference sequence). The trim removed 7 bases at V and 6 bases at J, leaving 9 bases unmatched. CDR3 size: 14 residues.

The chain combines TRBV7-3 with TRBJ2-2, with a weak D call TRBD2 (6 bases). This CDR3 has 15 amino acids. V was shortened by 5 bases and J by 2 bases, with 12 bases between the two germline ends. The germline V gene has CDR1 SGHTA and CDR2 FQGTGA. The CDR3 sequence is CASSPEGFNTGELFF. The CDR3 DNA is TGTGCCAGCAGCCCGGAGGGCTTTAACACCGGGGAGCTGTTTTTT.

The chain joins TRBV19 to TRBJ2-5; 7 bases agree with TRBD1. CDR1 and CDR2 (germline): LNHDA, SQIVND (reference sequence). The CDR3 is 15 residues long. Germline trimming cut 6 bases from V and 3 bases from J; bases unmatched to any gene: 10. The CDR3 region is CASSDTGTVKETQYF. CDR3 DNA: TGTGCCAGTAGCGATACCGGGACAGTAAAAGAGACCCAGTACTTC.

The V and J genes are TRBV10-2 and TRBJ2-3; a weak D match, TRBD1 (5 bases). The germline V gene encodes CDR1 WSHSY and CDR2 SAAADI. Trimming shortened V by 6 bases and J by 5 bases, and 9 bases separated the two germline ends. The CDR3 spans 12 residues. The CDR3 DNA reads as TGCGCCAGCAGGGGGCCCGGAGATACGCAGTATTTT. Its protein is CASRGPGDTQYF.

CDR3 sequence: CASSTPGQSYEQYF. The CDR3 DNA is TGTGCCAGCAGTACACCGGGACAGTCCTACGAGCAGTACTTC. J is TRBJ2-7 and V is TRBV28; 7 bases agree with TRBD1. V dropped 5 bases and J dropped 1; count of bases not matched to a gene: 5. CDR1 is MDHEN and CDR2 is SYDVKM in the germline V gene. This CDR3 is built from 14 residues. Full variable domain (rest looked up from reference TRBV28 and TRBJ2-7): DVKVTQSSRYLVKRTGEKVFLECVQDMDHENMFWYRQDPGLGLRLIYFSYDVKMKEKGDIPEGYSVSREKKERFSLILESASTNQTSMYLCASSTPGQSYEQYFGPGTRLTVT.

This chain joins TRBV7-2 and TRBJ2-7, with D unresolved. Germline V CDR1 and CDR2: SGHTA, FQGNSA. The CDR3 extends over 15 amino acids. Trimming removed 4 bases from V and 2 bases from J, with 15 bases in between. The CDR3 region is CASSSTAQTTYEQYF. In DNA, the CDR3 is TGTGCCAGCAGCTCCACGGCGCAGACAACCTACGAGCAGTACTTC.

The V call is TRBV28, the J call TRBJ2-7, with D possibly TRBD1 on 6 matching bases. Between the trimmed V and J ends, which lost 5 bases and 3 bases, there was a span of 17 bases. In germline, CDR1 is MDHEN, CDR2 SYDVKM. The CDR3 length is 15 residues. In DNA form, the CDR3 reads TGTGCCAGCAGTACGACAGGCCTAGGAGACTACGAGCAGTACTTC. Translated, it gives CASSTTGLGDYEQYF. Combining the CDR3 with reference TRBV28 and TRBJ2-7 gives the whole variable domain DVKVTQSSRYLVKRTGEKVFLECVQDMDHENMFWYRQDPGLGLRLIYFSYDVKMKEKGDIPEGYSVSREKKERFSLILESASTNQTSMYLCASSTTGLGDYEQYFGPGTRLTVT.

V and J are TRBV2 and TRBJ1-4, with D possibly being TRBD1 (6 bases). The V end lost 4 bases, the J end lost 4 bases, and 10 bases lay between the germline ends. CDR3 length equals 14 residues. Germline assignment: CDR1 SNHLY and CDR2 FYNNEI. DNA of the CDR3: TGTGCCAGCAGTGTAGGGGGTGATAATGAAAAACTGTTTTTT. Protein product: CASSVGGDNEKLFF.

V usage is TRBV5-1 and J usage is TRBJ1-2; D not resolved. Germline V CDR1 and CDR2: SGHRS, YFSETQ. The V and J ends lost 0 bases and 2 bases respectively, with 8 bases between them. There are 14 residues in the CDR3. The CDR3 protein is CASSLEAVNYGYTF. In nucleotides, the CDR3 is TGCGCCAGCAGCTTGGAGGCGGTCAACTATGGCTACACCTTC. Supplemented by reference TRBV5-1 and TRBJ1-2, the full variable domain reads KAGVTQTPRYLIKTRGQQVTLSCSPISGHRSVSWYQQTPGQGLQFLFEYFSETQRNKGNFPGRFSGRQFSNSRSEMNVSTLELGDSALYLCASSLEAVNYGYTFGSGTRLTVV.

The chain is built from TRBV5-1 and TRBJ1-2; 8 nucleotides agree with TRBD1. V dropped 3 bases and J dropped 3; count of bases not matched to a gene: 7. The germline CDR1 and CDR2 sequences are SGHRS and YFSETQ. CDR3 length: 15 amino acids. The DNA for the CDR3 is TGCGCCAGCAGCTGGGGGGACAGGTCCGACTATGGCTACACCTTC. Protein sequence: CASSWGDRSDYGYTF.

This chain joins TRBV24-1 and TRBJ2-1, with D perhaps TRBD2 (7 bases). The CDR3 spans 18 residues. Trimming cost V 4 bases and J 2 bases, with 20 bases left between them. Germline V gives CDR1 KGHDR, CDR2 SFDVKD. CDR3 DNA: TGTGCCACCAGTGAAGGGTCCCGAGGGGGGGATCCCTACAATGAGCAGTTCTTC. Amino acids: CATSEGSRGGDPYNEQFF.

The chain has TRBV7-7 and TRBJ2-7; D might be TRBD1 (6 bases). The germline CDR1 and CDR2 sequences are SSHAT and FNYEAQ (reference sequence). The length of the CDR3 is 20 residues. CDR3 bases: TGTGCTAGCAGCTGGGGGCAGGTAGGCAGGGAAGAGGTCGGCGGCAACGAGCAGTACGTC. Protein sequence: CASSWGQVGREEVGGNEQYV.

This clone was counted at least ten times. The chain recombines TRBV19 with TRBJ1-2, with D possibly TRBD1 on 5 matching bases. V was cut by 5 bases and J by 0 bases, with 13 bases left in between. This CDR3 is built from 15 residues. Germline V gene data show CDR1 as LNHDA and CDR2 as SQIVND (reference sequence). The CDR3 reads CASSGRTHANYGYTF. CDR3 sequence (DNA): TGTGCCAGTAGTGGTCGGACACATGCTAACTATGGCTACACCTTC.

The CDR3 nucleotides read TGCGCCAGCAGCCCCCAACTAGCGGATACGCAGTATTTT. Residues: CASSPQLADTQYF. The rearrangement uses TRBV5-1 and TRBJ2-3, with TRBD2 identical over 7 bases. The CDR3 extends over 13 amino acids. Germline loops: CDR1 SGHRS, CDR2 YFSETQ. With V trimmed by 4 bases and J by 6 bases, 5 bases remained unmatched.

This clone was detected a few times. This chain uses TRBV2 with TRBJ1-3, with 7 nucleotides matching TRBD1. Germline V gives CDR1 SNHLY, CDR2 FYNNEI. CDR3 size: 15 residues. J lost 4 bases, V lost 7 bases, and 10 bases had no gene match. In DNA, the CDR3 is TGTGCCAGCAAACCTACAGGGGCGCCCGGAAACACCATATATTTT. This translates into CASKPTGAPGNTIYF.

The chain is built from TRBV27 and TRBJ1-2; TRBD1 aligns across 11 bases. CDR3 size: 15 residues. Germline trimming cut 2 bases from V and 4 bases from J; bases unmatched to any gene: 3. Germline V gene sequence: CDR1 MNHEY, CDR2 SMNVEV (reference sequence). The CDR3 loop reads CASSLKGTGGYGYTF. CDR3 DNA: TGTGCCAGCAGTTTAAAGGGGACAGGGGGCTATGGCTACACCTTC.